This T cell receptor beta chain was recorded in a study of T-cell reconstitution after alpha-beta-depleted transplantation in children. This clonotype was seen at least ten times. Its antigen is as yet unknown. Unique molecular identifiers featured in how the TCRbeta library was prepared. TCRdb reprocessed the PCR reads via MiXCR and lists one record per CDR3 protein. The profile covers approximately 230,000 distinct CDR3 sequences, with about 23% appearing a single time and about 2.8% taken by the ten largest. Broader study findings: By about two months after transplant, alpha-beta T cells reportedly arose from several hundred graft clones that had expanded. T cells produced anew were the main source of T-cell counts and diversity one year after transplant. Some patients' high day-60 TCRbeta diversity was attributed to recipient cells surviving conditioning.

CDR1 is SEHNR and CDR2 is FQNEAQ in the germline V gene (reference sequence). The CDR3 spans 13 residues. Trimming shortened V by 1 base and J by 7 bases, and 10 bases separated the two germline ends. Sequenced material: PBMCs, taken before TCRalphabeta/CD19-depleted stem cell transplant. This chain connects TRBV7-9 to TRBJ1-1, with a possible D match to TRBD1 (5 bases). This TCR came from a girl aged 2-10 years with Fanconi anemia, due to receive a stem cell transplant. As DNA, the CDR3 is TGTGCCAGCAGCTTAGACGGGACGGGTGAAGCTTTCTTT. Encoded protein: CASSLDGTGEAFF.